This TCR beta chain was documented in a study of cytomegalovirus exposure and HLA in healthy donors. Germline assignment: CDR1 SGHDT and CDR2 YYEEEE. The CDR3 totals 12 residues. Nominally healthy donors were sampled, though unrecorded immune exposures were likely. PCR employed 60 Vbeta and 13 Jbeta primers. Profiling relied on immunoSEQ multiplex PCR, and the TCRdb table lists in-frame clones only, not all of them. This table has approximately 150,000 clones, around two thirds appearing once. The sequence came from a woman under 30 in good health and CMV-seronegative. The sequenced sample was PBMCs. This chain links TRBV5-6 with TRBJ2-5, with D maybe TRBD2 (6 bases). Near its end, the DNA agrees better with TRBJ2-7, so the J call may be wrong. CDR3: CASSGGSYEQYF. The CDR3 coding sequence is TGTGCCAGCAGCGGGGGGTCCTACGAGCAGTACTTC.